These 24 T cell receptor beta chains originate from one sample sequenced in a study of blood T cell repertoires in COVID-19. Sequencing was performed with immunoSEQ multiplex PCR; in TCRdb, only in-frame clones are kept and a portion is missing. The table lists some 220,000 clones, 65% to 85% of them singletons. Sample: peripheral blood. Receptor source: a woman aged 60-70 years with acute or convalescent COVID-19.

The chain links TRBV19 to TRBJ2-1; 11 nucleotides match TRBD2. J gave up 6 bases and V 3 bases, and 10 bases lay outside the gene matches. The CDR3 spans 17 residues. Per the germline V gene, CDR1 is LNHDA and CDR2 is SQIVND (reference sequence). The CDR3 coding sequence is TGTGCCAGTAGTATGAGTCCCTCTAGCGGGGGGCTCAATGAGCAGTTCTTC. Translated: CASSMSPSSGGLNEQFF.

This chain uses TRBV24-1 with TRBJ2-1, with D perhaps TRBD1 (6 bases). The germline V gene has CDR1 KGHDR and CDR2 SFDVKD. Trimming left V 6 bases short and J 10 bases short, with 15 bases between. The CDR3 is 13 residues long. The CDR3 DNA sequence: TGTGCCACCAGTCAGGGGTGGGGAGAGGAGCAGTTCTTC. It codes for CATSQGWGEEQFF.

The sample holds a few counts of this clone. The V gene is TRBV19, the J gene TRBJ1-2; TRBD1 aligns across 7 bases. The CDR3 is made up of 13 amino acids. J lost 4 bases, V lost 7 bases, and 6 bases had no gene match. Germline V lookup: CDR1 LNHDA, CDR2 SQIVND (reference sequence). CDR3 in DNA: TGTGCCAGTACCCCGACAGGGTCCTATGGCTACACCTTC. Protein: CASTPTGSYGYTF.

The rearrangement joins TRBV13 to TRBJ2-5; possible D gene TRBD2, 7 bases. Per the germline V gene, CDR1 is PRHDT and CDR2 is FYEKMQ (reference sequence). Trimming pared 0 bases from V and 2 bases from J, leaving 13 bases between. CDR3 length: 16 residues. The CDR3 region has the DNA TGTGCCAGCAGCTTAGGCGGCGGGGGCGGACAAGAGACCCAGTACTTC. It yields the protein CASSLGGGGGQETQYF.

The CDR3 nucleotides are TGTGCCAGCAGCCGCGGGGGTTCTAGCACAGATACGCAGTATTTT. As protein: CASSRGGSSTDTQYF. This rearrangement joins TRBV6-5 to TRBJ2-3, with 7 nucleotides matching TRBD2. Germline trimming cut 6 bases from V and 0 bases from J; bases unmatched to any gene: 6. From germline, CDR1 is MNHEY and CDR2 SVGAGI. CDR3 length equals 15 residues.

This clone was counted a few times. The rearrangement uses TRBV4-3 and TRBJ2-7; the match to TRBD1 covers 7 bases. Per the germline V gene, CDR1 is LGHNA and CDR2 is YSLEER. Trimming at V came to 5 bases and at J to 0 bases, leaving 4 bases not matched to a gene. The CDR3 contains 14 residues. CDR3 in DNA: TGCGCCAGCAGCGACAGGGTTAGCTCCTACGAGCAGTACTTC. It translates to CASSDRVSSYEQYF.

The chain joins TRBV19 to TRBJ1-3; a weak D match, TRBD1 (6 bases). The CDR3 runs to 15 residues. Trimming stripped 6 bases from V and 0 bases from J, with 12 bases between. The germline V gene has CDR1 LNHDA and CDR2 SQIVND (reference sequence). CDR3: CASSTGQLSGNTIYF. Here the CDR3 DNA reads TGTGCCAGTAGCACCGGACAGCTCTCTGGAAACACCATATATTTT.

CDR3 sequence (DNA): TGTGCCAGCCGCGGGACAGGGGGATACTCACCCCTCCACTTT. Its protein is CASRGTGGYSPLHF. The chain combines TRBV25-1 with TRBJ1-6; TRBD1 aligns across 11 bases. The CDR3 is 14 residues long. V shed 8 bases and J 10 bases; nucleotides not matched to a gene: 7. CDR1 is MGHDK, CDR2 SYGVNS, per germline.

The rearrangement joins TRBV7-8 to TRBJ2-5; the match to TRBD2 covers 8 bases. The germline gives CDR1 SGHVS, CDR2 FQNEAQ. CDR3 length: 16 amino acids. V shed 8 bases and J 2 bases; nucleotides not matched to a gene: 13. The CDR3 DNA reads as TGTGCCAGCTCAAGCGGGGGCCCTCCCCAACAAGAGACCCAGTACTTC. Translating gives CASSSGGPPQQETQYF.

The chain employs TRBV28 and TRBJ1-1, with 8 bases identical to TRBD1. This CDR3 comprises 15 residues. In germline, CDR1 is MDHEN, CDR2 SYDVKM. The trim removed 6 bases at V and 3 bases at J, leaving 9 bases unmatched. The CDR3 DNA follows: TGTGCCAGCAGCCCTGGGCAGGGGGCTTACACTGAAGCTTTCTTT. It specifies CASSPGQGAYTEAFF.

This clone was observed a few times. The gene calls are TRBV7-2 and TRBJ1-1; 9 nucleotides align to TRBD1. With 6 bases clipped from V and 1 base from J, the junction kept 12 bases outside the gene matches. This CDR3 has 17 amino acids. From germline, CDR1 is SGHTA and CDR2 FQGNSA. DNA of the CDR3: TGTGCCAGCAGGCAACAGGGGGCGCAGAAAGGGAACACTGAAGCTTTCTTT. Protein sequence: CASRQQGAQKGNTEAFF.

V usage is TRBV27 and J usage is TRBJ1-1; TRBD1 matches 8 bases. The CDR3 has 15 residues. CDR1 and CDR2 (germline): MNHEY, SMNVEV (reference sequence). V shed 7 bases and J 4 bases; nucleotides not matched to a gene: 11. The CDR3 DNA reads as TGTGCCAGCACCCCCGCAGGGGGCTGGAGCACTGAAGCTTTCTTT. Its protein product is CASTPAGGWSTEAFF.

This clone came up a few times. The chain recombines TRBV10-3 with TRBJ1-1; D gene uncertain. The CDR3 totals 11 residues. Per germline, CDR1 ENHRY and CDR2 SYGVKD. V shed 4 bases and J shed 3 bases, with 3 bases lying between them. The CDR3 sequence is CAISADTEAFF. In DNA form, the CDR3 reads TGTGCCATCAGTGCGGACACTGAAGCTTTCTTT.

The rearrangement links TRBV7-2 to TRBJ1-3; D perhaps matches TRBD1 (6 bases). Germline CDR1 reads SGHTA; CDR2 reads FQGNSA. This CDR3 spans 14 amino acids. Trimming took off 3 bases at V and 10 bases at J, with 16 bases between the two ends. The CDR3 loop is CASSFGDKRATIYF. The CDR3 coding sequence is TGTGCCAGCAGCTTCGGGGACAAGCGAGCAACCATATATTTT.

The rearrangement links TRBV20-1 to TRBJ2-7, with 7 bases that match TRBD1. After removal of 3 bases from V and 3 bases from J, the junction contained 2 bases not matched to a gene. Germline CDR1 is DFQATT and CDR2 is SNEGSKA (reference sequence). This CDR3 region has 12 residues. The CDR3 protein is CSASDRVYEQYF. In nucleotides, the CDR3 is TGCAGTGCTAGTGACAGGGTCTACGAGCAGTACTTC.

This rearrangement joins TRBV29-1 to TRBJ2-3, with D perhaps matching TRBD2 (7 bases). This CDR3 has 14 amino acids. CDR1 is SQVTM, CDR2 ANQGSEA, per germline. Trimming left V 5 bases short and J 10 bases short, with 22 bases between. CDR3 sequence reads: CSVQNYSGGPAQYF. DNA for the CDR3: TGCAGCGTTCAAAACTACTCGGGGGGCCCTGCGCAGTATTTT.

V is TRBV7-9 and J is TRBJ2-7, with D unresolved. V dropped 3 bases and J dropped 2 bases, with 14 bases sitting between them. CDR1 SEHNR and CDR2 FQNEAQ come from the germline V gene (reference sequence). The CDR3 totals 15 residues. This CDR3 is CASSFPPHTTYEQYF. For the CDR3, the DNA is TGTGCCAGCAGCTTTCCCCCCCACACAACCTACGAGCAGTACTTC.

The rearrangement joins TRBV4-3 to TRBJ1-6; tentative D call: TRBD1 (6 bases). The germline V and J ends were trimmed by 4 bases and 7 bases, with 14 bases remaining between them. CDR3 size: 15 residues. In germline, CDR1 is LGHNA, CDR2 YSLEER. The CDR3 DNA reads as TGCGCCAGCAGCCCGGATCTGGGGGCGAATTCACCCCTCCACTTT. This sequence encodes CASSPDLGANSPLHF.

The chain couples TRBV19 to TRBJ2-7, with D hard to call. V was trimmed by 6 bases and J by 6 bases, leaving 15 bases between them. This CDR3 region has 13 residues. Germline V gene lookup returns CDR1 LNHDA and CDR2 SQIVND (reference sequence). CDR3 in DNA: TGTGCCAGTAGGGAACTATCCACGTCCGAGCAGTACTTC. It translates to CASRELSTSEQYF. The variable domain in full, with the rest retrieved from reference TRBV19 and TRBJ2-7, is DGGITQSPKYLFRKEGQNVTLSCEQNLNHDAMYWYRQDPGQGLRLIYYSQIVNDFQKGDIAEGYSVSREKKESFPLTVTSAQKNPTAFYLCASRELSTSEQYFGPGTRLTVT.

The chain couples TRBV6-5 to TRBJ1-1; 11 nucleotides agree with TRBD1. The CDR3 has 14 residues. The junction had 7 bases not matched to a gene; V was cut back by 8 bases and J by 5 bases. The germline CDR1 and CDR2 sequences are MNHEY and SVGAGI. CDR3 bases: TGTGCCAGCGGGGACAGGGGGTTGAGGACTGAAGCTTTCTTT. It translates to CASGDRGLRTEAFF.

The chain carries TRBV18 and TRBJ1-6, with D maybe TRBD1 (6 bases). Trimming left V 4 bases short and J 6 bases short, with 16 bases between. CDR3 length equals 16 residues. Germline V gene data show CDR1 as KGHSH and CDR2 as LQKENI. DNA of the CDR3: TGTGCCAGCTCACAGGGCAGGGGTGCAATTAATTCACCCCTCCACTTT. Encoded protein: CASSQGRGAINSPLHF.

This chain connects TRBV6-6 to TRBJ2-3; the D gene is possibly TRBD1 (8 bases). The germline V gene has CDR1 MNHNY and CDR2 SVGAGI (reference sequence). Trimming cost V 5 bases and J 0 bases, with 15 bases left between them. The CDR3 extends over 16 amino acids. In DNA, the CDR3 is TGTGCCAGCAGTCAACAGGGGGGGCCGAGCACAGATACGCAGTATTTT. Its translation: CASSQQGGPSTDTQYF.

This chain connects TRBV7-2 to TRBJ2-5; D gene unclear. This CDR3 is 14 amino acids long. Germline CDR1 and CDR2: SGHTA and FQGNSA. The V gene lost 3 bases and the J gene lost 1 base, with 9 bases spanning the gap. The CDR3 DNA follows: TGTGCCAGCAGCTTCGACTCCATCCAAGAGACCCAGTACTTC. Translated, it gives CASSFDSIQETQYF.

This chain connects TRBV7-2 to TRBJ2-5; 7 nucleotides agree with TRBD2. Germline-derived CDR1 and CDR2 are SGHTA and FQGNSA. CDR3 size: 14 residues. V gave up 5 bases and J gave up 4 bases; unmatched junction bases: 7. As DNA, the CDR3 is TGTGCCAGCAGCCAAAGCGGGGTGGGAGAGACCCAGTACTTC. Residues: CASSQSGVGETQYF.